The next 2 T cell receptor beta chains were all read from a single sample in a study of human T cells and chemical hapten exposure. TCRdb re-called the RACE reads through MiXCR, storing one row per CDR3 protein. The sample has about 120,000 distinct CDR3 sequences, about 12% seen once. As for time point: patch test 1, 2 weeks after DPC sensitization. The treatment was: therapeutic diphenylcyclopropenone sensitization with weekly scalp DPC. Sequencing was performed on whole blood, taken in connection with sensitization to the hapten diphenylcyclopropenone (DPC). The source of these receptors is a woman aged 45-65 years with alopecia areata. Some clones in this sample may be carry-over from other donors' samples.

This clonotype turned up a few times. The chain combines TRBV7-9 with TRBJ1-1, with D uncertain. V lost 5 bases and J 0 bases, leaving 13 bases between the germline ends. Germline V gene sequence: CDR1 SEHNR, CDR2 FQNEAQ (reference sequence). This CDR3 has 15 amino acids. CDR3 bases: TGTGCCAGCAGCCATCAGCCTGGCCTGAACACTGAAGCTTTCTTT. Translation gives CASSHQPGLNTEAFF.

This clonotype was observed at least ten times. The chain has TRBV10-3 and TRBJ2-7; no reliable D call. Trimming took off 4 bases at V and 5 bases at J, with 12 bases between the two ends. The CDR3 totals 13 residues. The germline gives CDR1 ENHRY, CDR2 SYGVKD. CDR3 residues: CAISVASEDEQYF. In DNA, the CDR3 is TGTGCCATCAGTGTTGCCTCCGAGGACGAGCAGTACTTC.